This TCR beta chain was captured by sequencing in a study of cytomegalovirus exposure and HLA in healthy donors. This clone was detected only once. The antigen is unknown. The donors were in the 120-subject validation cohort; that cohort was separate from the approximately 670-subject first cohort. This CDR3 comprises 13 residues. Germline V lookup: CDR1 SGHDN, CDR2 FVKESK. Trimming removed 9 bases from V and 6 bases from J, with 18 bases in between. Study-level results: In the 95 to 150 validation repertoires, more than 85% of cluster scores exceeded 0, per a later analysis. Cytomegalovirus status, reportedly, was diagnosed with high specificity and sensitivity by the classifier. Altogether, 150 to 200 TCR beta chains were recorded as cytomegalovirus-associated.

Sequencing was performed with immunoSEQ multiplex PCR; in TCRdb, only in-frame clones are kept and a portion is missing. The sample includes 35,000 to 40,000 clones, around 93% of them seen just once. The sample was PBMCs. The rearrangement links TRBV14 to TRBJ2-7, with D hard to call. This TCR came from a man aged 18 to 29 in good health and CMV-seronegative. CDR3 residues: CARILDRGAEQYF. CDR3 nucleotide sequence: TGTGCCAGAATTTTGGATAGAGGTGCCGAGCAGTACTTC.